The rows below give T cell receptor beta chains drawn from one sample of a study of Ad26.COV2.S vaccination and SARS-CoV-2 variants. Assay: immunoSEQ multiplex PCR; the TCRdb copy retains only in-frame clones and omits some. The table lists 150,000 to 200,000 clones, approximately 88% of them singletons. Sequenced material: peripheral blood, taken after recovery from COVID-19. These receptors were taken from a human donor who had recovered from COVID-19. Each CDR3 is given without its conserved first and last residue. Each record gives: V gene, CDR3 protein.

>TRBV19
ASSPRDLSYEQY
>TRBV19
ATRDRLAKNIQY
>TRBV6-6
ASSLTAGELF
>TRBV4-1
ASSGDISRTEAF
>TRBV2
AGGTDYEQY
>TRBV7-9
ASSLAPAGSTEAF
>TRBV7-9
ASSLDGRTNEKLF
>TRBV5-1
ASSLGFSAQANYGYT
>TRBV19
AGPGTGRTWSDTQY
>TRBV2
ASRGADSGQNQPQH
>TRBV2
ASSDGLAGALSYNEQF
>TRBV6-6
ATLRDIYNSPLH
>TRBV6-5
ASSYDSYSNQPQH
>TRBV21-1
ASSKEGLVGYEQY
>TRBV5-1
ASSLGGRAYEQY
>TRBV10-1
ASSGIRESYEQY
>TRBV7-8
ASSLGLGIYNEQF
>TRBV21-1
ASTPTSGVRSYEQY
>TRBV6-5
ASSYAAGGPIEQF
>TRBV28
ASSRGGEGNYGYT
>TRBV5-1
ASSPDTGVGNTIY
>TRBV7-3
ASSWVGTSGTDEQF
>TRBV30
AWSVPERGYNEQF
>TRBV7-6
ASSLTSGGSYEQY
>TRBV21-1
ASSNRLANYNEQF
>TRBV7-2
ASSPVAGGSYEQY
>TRBV5-4
ASSSLAGEAGELF
>TRBV12-3/TRBV12-4
ASSATGKGEAF
>TRBV4-1
ASSPESLAGGGTDTQY
>TRBV5-6
ASSLGTGSEAF
>TRBV25-1
ASSGTGGTGELF
>TRBV5-8
ASSSDNRAHRETQY
>TRBV28
ASSIIIGGPADTQY
>TRBV30
AWGGLFNSPLH
>TRBV5-1
ASSLEQGVVTEAF
>TRBV10-2
ASRGNMNTEAF
>TRBV5-1
ASSPGQYTAYNEQF
>TRBV5-1
ASSVPGLAGGDTQY
>TRBV5-6
ASSFKGLPETQY
>TRBV18
ASSLFPGEDVELF
>TRBV29-1
SVEDRVRYGYT
>TRBV23-1
ASSHDRDRETYEQY
>TRBV5-1
ASSSSGLQETQY
>TRBV3-1/TRBV3-2
ASSSRTYEQY
>TRBV2
ASGDLAGSSYNEQF
>TRBV5-4
ASRREGIGELF
>TRBV5-6
ASSLDRYMNTEAF
>TRBV6-2/TRBV6-3
ASSPGLAGGPSYNEQF
>TRBV5-1
ASSFGRSSSTDTQY
>TRBV19
AVGTAGPGNTIY